This T cell receptor (beta chain) comes out of a study of human T cells and chemical hapten exposure. Findings of the study overall: Patch test scores rose with PT1 expanded TCR counts, a positive correlation.

CDR3 length equals 15 residues. The germline V gene has CDR1 MGHRA and CDR2 YSYEKL. V was pared by 1 base and J by 7 bases, with 5 bases of the junction left unmatched. TCRdb analysed the RACE reads with MiXCR anew, one entry per CDR3 protein. This sample has tens of thousands of distinct CDR3 sequences, with approximately 10% found just once. This clonotype has a handful of counts. Its antigen is unidentified. Time point reported: patch test 1, 2 weeks after DPC sensitization. As to treatment: therapeutic diphenylcyclopropenone sensitization with weekly scalp DPC. Researchers sampled blood before each patch test went on. Alopecia patients deemed DPC-suitable, aged 18 to 70, excluding pregnancy.

This receptor was identified in a woman in her fifties or sixties with alopecia areata. Some clones in this sample may be carry-over from other donors' samples. Sequencing used whole blood, obtained in connection with sensitization to the hapten diphenylcyclopropenone (DPC). The chain carries TRBV4-1 and TRBJ2-7; TRBD1 matches 12 bases. The CDR3 sequence is CASSQAGQGAGEQYF. CDR3 coding DNA: TGCGCCAGCAGCCAAGCGGGACAGGGGGCGGGAGAGCAGTACTTC.